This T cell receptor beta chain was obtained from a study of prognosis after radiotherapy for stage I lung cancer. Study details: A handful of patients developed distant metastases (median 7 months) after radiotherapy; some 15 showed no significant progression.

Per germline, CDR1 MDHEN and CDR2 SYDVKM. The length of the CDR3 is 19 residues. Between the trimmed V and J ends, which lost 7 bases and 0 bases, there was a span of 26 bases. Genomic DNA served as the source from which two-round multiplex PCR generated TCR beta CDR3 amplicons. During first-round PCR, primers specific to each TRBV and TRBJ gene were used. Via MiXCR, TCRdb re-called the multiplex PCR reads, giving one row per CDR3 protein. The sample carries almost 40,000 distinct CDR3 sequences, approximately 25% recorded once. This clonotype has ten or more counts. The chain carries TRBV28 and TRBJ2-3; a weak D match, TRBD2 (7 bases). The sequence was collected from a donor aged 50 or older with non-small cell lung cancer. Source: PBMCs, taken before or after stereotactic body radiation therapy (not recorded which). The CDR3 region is CASNLMVDRGGSSTDTQYF. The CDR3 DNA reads TGTGCCAGCAACTTAATGGTGGATAGGGGGGGTTCTAGCACAGATACGCAGTATTTT. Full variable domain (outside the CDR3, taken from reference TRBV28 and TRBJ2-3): DVKVTQSSRYLVKRTGEKVFLECVQDMDHENMFWYRQDPGLGLRLIYFSYDVKMKEKGDIPEGYSVSREKKERFSLILESASTNQTSMYLCASNLMVDRGGSSTDTQYFGPGTRLTVL.